Shown below are 15 T cell receptor beta chains from a single sample sequenced in a study of blood T cell repertoires in COVID-19. Repertoires were generated with immunoSEQ multiplex PCR, while TCRdb's copy carries only in-frame clones and drops some. Here the sample spans about 120,000 clones, more than 70% being singletons. Sequencing was done on a sample of peripheral blood. The receptors here all came from a man between 70 and 80 years old with acute or convalescent COVID-19.

The genes are TRBV18 and TRBJ1-2; tentative D call: TRBD1 (6 bases). The V gene's germline CDR1 is KGHSH and CDR2 LQKENI. This CDR3 contains 18 residues. V was clipped by 4 bases and J by 7 bases, with 28 bases between them. The CDR3 is CASSLRGPVDGPPGGYTF. CDR3 coding DNA: TGTGCCAGCTCACTCAGGGGACCCGTCGATGGACCCCCTGGTGGCTACACCTTC.

V usage is TRBV19 and J usage is TRBJ2-5, with 8 bases that match TRBD2. The V segment lost 0 bases and the J segment 5 bases; nucleotides outside the gene matches: 5. CDR1 and CDR2 (germline): LNHDA, SQIVND (reference sequence). The CDR3 consists of 15 residues. The CDR3 coding sequence is TGTGCCAGTAGTATAGATTCGGGACTAGTGGAGACCCAGTACTTC. Translating it yields CASSIDSGLVETQYF.

The rearrangement joins TRBV6-5 to TRBJ1-2, with D unclear. Trimming shortened V by 0 bases and J by 4 bases, and 9 bases separated the two germline ends. The CDR3 sequence is 14 residues long. The germline CDR1 and CDR2 sequences are MNHEY and SVGAGI. The CDR3, as DNA: TGTGCCAGCAGTTACTCTGCGGCGGGCTATGGCTACACCTTC. Translating gives CASSYSAAGYGYTF.

J is TRBJ1-5 and V is TRBV9; D not certain. The CDR3 loop spans 15 amino acids. Trimming removed 1 base at V and 2 bases at J, with 10 bases between. Germline CDR1 SGDLS, CDR2 YYNGEE. CDR3 in amino acids: CASSVMQEGNQPQHF. CDR3 coding DNA: TGTGCCAGCAGCGTAATGCAGGAGGGCAATCAGCCCCAGCATTTT.

The chain uses TRBV19 and TRBJ1-2; 8 nucleotides align to TRBD1. Trimming cost V 6 bases and J 2 bases; bases outside gene matches: 5. CDR1 and CDR2 from the germline V gene are LNHDA and SQIVND (reference sequence). The CDR3 runs 14 residues. In DNA, the CDR3 is TGTGCCAGTAGCCAGAACAGGGGGAACTATGGCTACACCTTC. Its protein product is CASSQNRGNYGYTF.

This clone showed up just once. V usage is TRBV2 and J usage is TRBJ2-1; TRBD1 is a possible D gene (6 bases). Germline loops: CDR1 SNHLY, CDR2 FYNNEI. V was shortened by 5 bases and J by 2 bases, with 10 bases between the two germline ends. This CDR3 spans 14 amino acids. CDR3 loop: CASSPGQAYNEQFF. The CDR3 DNA is TGTGCCAGCAGTCCGGGACAAGCCTACAATGAGCAGTTCTTC.

CDR3 loop: CASVYWTGVYNEQFF. For the CDR3, the DNA is TGTGCCAGCGTGTACTGGACAGGGGTTTACAATGAGCAGTTCTTC. The chain links TRBV6-5 to TRBJ2-1, with 9 bases lining up with TRBD1. Per the germline V gene, CDR1 is MNHEY and CDR2 is SVGAGI. Trimming took 8 bases from V and 4 from J; bases not matched to a gene: 9. This CDR3 contains 15 residues.

J is TRBJ2-7 and V is TRBV7-2, with 9 positions matching TRBD2. CDR1 is SGHTA, CDR2 FQGNSA, per germline. V was pared by 4 bases and J by 0 bases, with 4 bases of the junction left unmatched. This CDR3 contains 15 residues. CDR3 in amino acids: CASSSAGGASYEQYF. The CDR3 nucleotides read TGTGCCAGCAGCTCCGCGGGGGGGGCCTCCTACGAGCAGTACTTC. The whole variable domain, remainder taken from reference TRBV7-2 and TRBJ2-7, is GAGVSQSPSNKVTEKGKDVELRCDPISGHTALYWYRQSLGQGLEFLIYFQGNSAPDKSGLPSDRFSAERTGGSVSTLTIQRTQQEDSAVYLCASSSAGGASYEQYFGPGTRLTVT.

This sequence joins TRBV29-1 and TRBJ2-1; 7 positions match TRBD1. Germline trimming cut 6 bases from V and 4 bases from J; bases unmatched to any gene: 6. The CDR3 covers 13 residues. CDR1 is SQVTM and CDR2 is ANQGSEA in the germline V gene. The CDR3 spells CSVWDRGYNEQFF. CDR3 sequence (DNA): TGCAGCGTCTGGGACAGAGGGTACAATGAGCAGTTCTTC.

This clone was found once. This chain joins TRBV20-1 and TRBJ1-1, with D tentatively TRBD1 (5 bases). V was pared by 6 bases and J by 10 bases, with 12 bases between. The CDR3 runs to 10 residues. From germline, CDR1 is DFQATT and CDR2 SNEGSKA (reference sequence). Here the CDR3 reads CSALQGVAFF. The CDR3 DNA is TGCAGTGCCCTCCAGGGTGTAGCTTTCTTT.

This clone was picked up one time. The chain joins TRBV5-1 to TRBJ1-1; possible D gene TRBD1, 6 bases. V lost 2 bases and J lost 6, with 17 bases in between. The CDR3 is made up of 15 amino acids. Germline values: CDR1 SGHRS, CDR2 YFSETQ. The DNA for the CDR3 is TGCGCCAGCAGCTTAAGGACAGCTACCTACTCTGAAGCTTTCTTT. This gives the protein CASSLRTATYSEAFF.

The chain links TRBV19 to TRBJ2-2; tentatively, D is TRBD1 (5 bases). This CDR3 has 14 residues. The germline V gene has CDR1 LNHDA and CDR2 SQIVND (reference sequence). Trimming removed 8 bases at V and 2 bases at J, with 12 bases between. CDR3 sequence reads: CASHIGANTGELFF. Here the CDR3 DNA reads TGTGCCAGTCATATAGGGGCTAACACCGGGGAGCTGTTTTTT.

The V call is TRBV5-1, the J call TRBJ1-1; no reliable D call. CDR3 length equals 14 residues. V lost 0 bases and J 1 base, leaving 7 bases between the germline ends. The germline gives CDR1 SGHRS, CDR2 YFSETQ. The CDR3 region has the DNA TGCGCCAGCAGCTTGGAACGCGCGAACACTGAAGCTTTCTTT. It yields the protein CASSLERANTEAFF.

The chain recombines TRBV7-9 with TRBJ1-2; a possible D gene is TRBD1 (6 bases). The V end was cut by 6 bases, the J end by 8 bases, with 16 bases between. The CDR3 loop spans 13 amino acids. In germline, CDR1 is SEHNR, CDR2 FQNEAQ (reference sequence). CDR3 loop: CASSSNGGLGYTF. CDR3 in DNA: TGTGCCAGCAGTTCTAACGGGGGGCTAGGCTACACCTTC.

The sample holds one count of this clone. Other DNA sequences in the sample encode the same CDR3. The chain is built from TRBV19 and TRBJ1-1; D gene unclear. Germline values: CDR1 LNHDA, CDR2 SQIVND (reference sequence). V was clipped by 3 bases and J by 1 base, with 6 bases between them. This CDR3 spans 13 amino acids. The CDR3, as DNA: TGTGCCAGTAGTATCGGAGGGAACACTGAAGCTTTCTTT. This codes for CASSIGGNTEAFF.